The clone carrying this T cell receptor (beta chain) was picked up one time. TCRdb's table, derived via immunoSEQ multiplex PCR, lists solely in-frame clones and lacks some. The sample holds 2 million to 2.5 million clones; about 94% are singletons and the top ten take roughly 0.13%. The data were taken from a study of shared clonotypes between healthy human individuals. CDR3 size: 14 residues. V shed 1 base and J 2 bases; nucleotides not matched to a gene: 2. Germline V gene sequence: CDR1 SGDLS, CDR2 YYNGEE. The sequenced material came from naive CD4+ T cells sorted from blood. Subset defined: CD45RA+ positively selected. This receptor was identified in a man between 18 and 35 years old in good health. This sequence joins TRBV9 and TRBJ1-2; TRBD1 aligns across 7 bases. CDR3 nucleotides: TGTGCCAGCAGCGTACAGGGGGAGAACTATGGCTACACCTTC. Translating gives CASSVQGENYGYTF. The full variable domain, rest sourced from reference TRBV9 and TRBJ1-2, is DSGVTQTPKHLITATGQRVTLRCSPRSGDLSVYWYQQSLDQGLQFLIQYYNGEERAKGNILERFSAQQFPDLHSELNLSSLELGDSALYFCASSVQGENYGYTFGSGTRLTVV.